The rows below give T cell receptor beta chains drawn from one sample of a study of blood T cell repertoires in COVID-19. The protocol was immunoSEQ multiplex PCR, while the TCRdb copy is restricted to in-frame clones and leaves out a portion. The sample holds around 310,000 clones; 75% to 95% are singletons and the top ten take 6.8%. Source material: peripheral blood. Receptor source: a woman in her 30s with COVID-19, enrolled during active disease. Each CDR3 is given with its conserved first and last residue. Each record gives: D gene, J gene, clone size, V gene, CDR3 DNA, CDR3 protein. A D gene is named only where the DNA matches it firmly. Clone size is shown for a subset of rows, as once, few, many or a class of expanded clone.

NA TRBJ2-4 NA TRBV21-1 TGTGCCAGCAGCCCCGCTACCGACAGGCGGAAAAACATTCAGTACTTC CASSPATDRRKNIQYF
NA TRBJ1-2 NA TRBV30 TGTGCCTGGAGTAAGAGATCGAACTATGGCTACACCTTC CAWSKRSNYGYTF
NA TRBJ2-7 NA TRBV30 TGTGCCTGGAGTATCACTAGCAGGTCTTCCGAGCAGTACTTC CAWSITSRSSEQYF
NA TRBJ2-7 once TRBV4-2 TGTGCCAGCAGCCAAACCAACTACAGGGAATCCTACGAGCAGTACTTC CASSQTNYRESYEQYF
NA TRBJ2-7 NA TRBV5-1 TGCGCCAGCAGCATTGGGGGGGGCCCCTCCTACGAGCAGTACTTC CASSIGGGPSYEQYF
TRBD2 TRBJ2-3 NA TRBV10-3 TGTGCCATCAGGCCGGGACTAGCGGGGAAACACACAGATACGCAGTATTTT CAIRPGLAGKHTDTQYF
NA TRBJ1-1 NA TRBV30 TGTGCCTGGGGGGACGGGCCGGGGACTGAAGCTTTCTTT CAWGDGPGTEAFF
NA TRBJ2-3 NA TRBV24-1 TGTGCCACCAGTGTCCGCCAGACAGATACGCAGTATTTT CATSVRQTDTQYF
TRBD1 TRBJ1-2 NA TRBV9 TGTGCCAGCAGCGTAGAGAGACAGGGGAATGGCTACACCTTC CASSVERQGNGYTF
NA TRBJ2-1 once TRBV7-2 TGTGCCAGCAAGTTGATTGGCGGGGCGAGCTACAATGAGCAGTTCTTC CASKLIGGASYNEQFF
TRBD1 TRBJ2-6 NA TRBV5-4 TGTGCCAGCAGCTTGGGATTGCGAATAACAGGGGGCGCTGGGGCCAACGTCCTGACTTTC CASSLGLRITGGAGANVLTF
NA TRBJ1-3 NA TRBV25-1 TGTGCCAGCAGTGAAATTAATCGGGACACCATATATTTT CASSEINRDTIYF
NA TRBJ1-1 NA TRBV6-5 TGTGCCAGCAGTCCGGTGGGTCGCGGCACTGAAGCTTTCTTT CASSPVGRGTEAFF